Below, 25 T cell receptor beta chains from the same sample are listed, as sequenced in a study of cytomegalovirus exposure and HLA in healthy donors (dated by TCRdb to about 2017). The library was generated by the immunoSEQ multiplex PCR assay. For the multiplex PCR, a mixture combining 60 forward primers for TCR Vbeta segments and 13 reverse primers for TCR Jbeta segments was used. TCRdb mirrors the immuneACCESS table, restricted to in-frame sequences. Some clones are absent from its copies; in checked studies, under half trace to an unresolved V gene, and the reason for the others is unknown. The sample contains fewer than 200,000 clones, more than 70% of them found a single time. The ten biggest clones cover about 4.4% of the sample. The sample taken for sequencing was PBMCs. These receptors originate from a woman in her 50s in good health and CMV-seropositive.

The V gene is TRBV6-5, the J gene TRBJ2-2, with 8 bases matching TRBD1. The V gene end was trimmed by 1 base and the J gene end by 5 bases; junction bases not matched to a gene: 0. Germline V lookup: CDR1 MNHEY, CDR2 SVGAGI. The CDR3 runs 14 residues. The CDR3: CASSYWTGTGELFF. DNA of the CDR3: TGTGCCAGCAGTTACTGGACAGGGACCGGGGAGCTGTTTTTT.

The chain joins TRBV7-9 to TRBJ2-1, with TRBD2 matching over 8 bases. Germline-derived CDR1 and CDR2 are SEHNR and FQNEAQ (reference sequence). The CDR3 has 14 residues. With V trimmed by 5 bases and J by 2 bases, 2 bases remained unmatched. The CDR3, as DNA: TGTGCCAGCAGCCCCGGGGGGGCCTACAATGAGCAGTTCTTC. Protein sequence: CASSPGGAYNEQFF.

V gene TRBV7-6 combines with J gene TRBJ2-5; D is possibly TRBD2 (5 bases). Germline V gene lookup returns CDR1 SGHVS and CDR2 FNYEAQ. CDR3 length: 14 residues. V was trimmed by 1 base and J by 4 bases, leaving 10 bases between them. The CDR3 sequence: CASSLVREGETQYF. As DNA, the CDR3 is TGTGCCAGCAGCTTAGTCCGGGAAGGAGAGACCCAGTACTTC.

This clone appeared a single time. The V gene is TRBV9, the J gene TRBJ2-1; TRBD2 aligns across 10 bases. The CDR3 runs to 16 residues. The V segment lost 3 bases and the J segment 6 bases; nucleotides outside the gene matches: 9. Per the germline V gene, CDR1 is SGDLS and CDR2 is YYNGEE. The CDR3 DNA reads as TGTGCCAGCAGCGAGGTGGTGCTAGCGGGAGTCAATGAGCAGTTCTTC. Protein: CASSEVVLAGVNEQFF.

This clone has a single count. The chain links TRBV19 to TRBJ1-1, with 9 positions matching TRBD1. Unmatched junction bases numbered 16, after V lost 5 bases and J lost 0 bases. Germline V gene data show CDR1 as LNHDA and CDR2 as SQIVND (reference sequence). The CDR3 covers 19 residues. The CDR3 DNA sequence: TGTGCCAGTAGTCCGACCCCTCTACAGGGGGCGAACCTGAACACTGAAGCTTTCTTT. It yields the protein CASSPTPLQGANLNTEAFF.

The chain combines TRBV7-8 with TRBJ1-1, with no clear D. This CDR3 contains 13 residues. The V gene lost 5 bases and the J gene lost 5 bases, with 12 bases spanning the gap. Germline V CDR1 and CDR2: SGHVS, FQNEAQ. Here the CDR3 DNA reads TGTGCCAGCAGCCGCGCCCGGGGTACTGAAGCTTTCTTT. Amino acid sequence: CASSRARGTEAFF.

This clone was counted between two and nine times. The chain couples TRBV10-3 to TRBJ1-3; 7 nucleotides agree with TRBD1. Germline V gives CDR1 ENHRY, CDR2 SYGVKD. Trimming cost V 1 base and J 4 bases; bases outside gene matches: 4. The CDR3 consists of 15 residues. CDR3 residues: CAISEYDRAGNTIYF. The CDR3 DNA follows: TGTGCCATCAGTGAGTACGACAGGGCGGGAAACACCATATATTTT.

Concerning this clone itself: Its ends do not fully match the called genes, so a read error is possible. As DNA, the CDR3 is TGTTCCAGCAGCTTCCGGACTAGCGGGATTAATGAGCAGTTCTTC. It is translated as CSSSFRTSGINEQFF. The rearrangement joins TRBV7-9 to TRBJ2-1; 12 bases fit TRBD2. Per germline, CDR1 SEHNR and CDR2 FQNEAQ (reference sequence). This CDR3 is built from 15 residues.

The V call is TRBV5-4, the J call TRBJ2-3; 10 nucleotides match TRBD2. J lost 2 bases, V lost 4 bases, and 10 bases had no gene match. Looked up from germline, CDR1 is SGHNT and CDR2 is YYREEE (reference sequence). This CDR3 comprises 17 residues. CDR3 in amino acids: CASSLTRGTSATDTQYF. CDR3 bases: TGTGCCAGCAGCCTGACTAGGGGGACTAGCGCCACAGATACGCAGTATTTT.

The CDR3 loop reads CASSSSPTSHEQFF. The CDR3 bases are TGTGCCAGCAGCTCCTCACCCACTAGCCATGAGCAGTTCTTC. This chain joins TRBV7-2 and TRBJ2-1; maybe TRBD2 (6 bases). CDR1 and CDR2 (germline): SGHTA, FQGNSA. V was clipped by 4 bases and J by 8 bases, with 15 bases between them. The CDR3 has 14 amino acids. The full variable domain, with the rest looked up from reference TRBV7-2 and TRBJ2-1, is GAGVSQSPSNKVTEKGKDVELRCDPISGHTALYWYRQSLGQGLEFLIYFQGNSAPDKSGLPSDRFSAERTGGSVSTLTIQRTQQEDSAVYLCASSSSPTSHEQFFGPGTRLTVL.

This clone has just a few counts. The chain combines TRBV5-4 with TRBJ1-2; 11 nucleotides align to TRBD1. Germline loops: CDR1 SGHNT, CDR2 YYREEE (reference sequence). This CDR3 has 15 residues. With 1 base clipped from V and 8 bases from J, the junction kept 7 bases outside the gene matches. CDR3 bases: TGTGCCAGCAGCTTGCAGTTGGGGACAGGGGGAGGCTACACCTTC. Protein product: CASSLQLGTGGGYTF. The entire variable domain, with the rest obtained from reference TRBV5-4 and TRBJ1-2, is as follows: ETGVTQSPTHLIKTRGQQVTLRCSSQSGHNTVSWYQQALGQGPQFIFQYYREEENGRGNFPPRFSGLQFPNYSSELNVNALELDDSALYLCASSLQLGTGGGYTFGSGTRLTVV.

The chain joins TRBV6-5 to TRBJ2-7; 12 bases line up with TRBD2. Germline CDR1 MNHEY, CDR2 SVGAGI. Unmatched junction bases numbered 9, after V lost 8 bases and J lost 4 bases. This CDR3 is 15 amino acids long. CDR3 sequence reads: CASDRTSGMPYEQYF. For the CDR3, the DNA is TGTGCCAGCGACCGGACTAGCGGGATGCCATACGAGCAGTACTTC.

This clone was observed a handful of times. DNA for the CDR3: TGTGCCAGCAGTGCGGGGACTAGCGGGATCCACGAGCAGTACTTC. Amino acid sequence: CASSAGTSGIHEQYF. The chain uses TRBV6-1 and TRBJ2-7; 13 nucleotides agree with TRBD2. Germline CDR1 is MNHNS and CDR2 is SASEGT. The ends lost 4 bases at V and 5 bases at J; junction bases unmatched: 5. CDR3 length equals 15 residues.

The rearrangement uses TRBV5-1 and TRBJ2-2, with D perhaps TRBD1 (5 bases). V lost 1 base, J lost 5 bases, and 9 bases lay in between. The germline CDR1 and CDR2 sequences are SGHRS and YFSETQ. The CDR3 length is 14 residues. The CDR3 loop is CASSLRRTTGELFF. CDR3 nucleotides: TGCGCCAGCAGCTTGCGACGGACAACCGGGGAGCTGTTTTTT.

This clone was recorded a few times. The V and J genes are TRBV4-3 and TRBJ1-5, with 10 bases lining up with TRBD1. J lost 4 bases, V lost 1 base, and 1 base had no gene match. Germline values: CDR1 LGHNA, CDR2 YSLEER. CDR3 length equals 15 residues. The CDR3 nucleotides are TGCGCCAGCAGCCAAGGACAGGGGGCAAATCAGCCCCAGCATTTT. It yields the protein CASSQGQGANQPQHF.

V and J are TRBV19 and TRBJ2-1; TRBD2 might be the D (6 bases). Trimming removed 4 bases from V and 0 bases from J, with 10 bases in between. The V gene's germline CDR1 is LNHDA and CDR2 SQIVND (reference sequence). CDR3 length: 15 amino acids. The CDR3 coding sequence is TGTGCCAGTAGTACTCAAGCGGGCTCCTACAATGAGCAGTTCTTC. This codes for CASSTQAGSYNEQFF.

The gene calls are TRBV7-2 and TRBJ2-3; 14 bases are a match to TRBD2. V was pared by 1 base and J by 5 bases, with 11 bases of the junction left unmatched. The CDR3 covers 19 residues. Germline CDR1 is SGHTA and CDR2 is FQGNSA. The DNA of the CDR3 is TGTGCCAGCAGCTTAGTCGTGACTAGCGGGAGGGCCGGGGGAGATACGCAGTATTTT. This encodes CASSLVVTSGRAGGDTQYF.

The chain is built from TRBV7-2 and TRBJ1-3, with a weak D call TRBD1 (5 bases). Germline V gives CDR1 SGHTA, CDR2 FQGNSA. CDR3 length: 16 residues. The ends were cut back, 2 bases at V and 2 bases at J, with 13 bases in the middle. CDR3 bases: TGTGCCAGCAGCTTACAGGGCAGTCTAGCTGGAAACACCATATATTTT. Residues: CASSLQGSLAGNTIYF.

The rearrangement links TRBV6-1 to TRBJ2-7, with 10 bases matching TRBD1. Germline V CDR1 and CDR2: MNHNS, SASEGT. The ends lost 3 bases at V and 7 bases at J; junction bases unmatched: 9. The CDR3 loop spans 15 amino acids. CDR3 in amino acids: CASSEAMDRGGEQYF. The CDR3 nucleotides are TGTGCCAGCAGTGAGGCGATGGACAGGGGGGGGGAGCAGTACTTC.

This clone rates as medium-sized. The rearrangement links TRBV4-1 to TRBJ2-2, with TRBD1 matching 7 bases. There are 15 residues in the CDR3. V shed 5 bases, J shed 3 bases, and the junction held 6 bases outside the gene matches. Per the germline V gene, CDR1 is MGHRA and CDR2 is YSYEKL. The CDR3 sequence is CASSDSGGYTGELFF. In nucleotides, the CDR3 is TGCGCCAGCAGCGACTCAGGGGGTTACACCGGGGAGCTGTTTTTT.

CDR3 DNA sequence: TGTGCCAGCAGTTTGGGCCACGGGACACCGAACACTGAAGCTTTCTTT. Translating gives CASSLGHGTPNTEAFF. The chain carries TRBV28 and TRBJ1-1; TRBD1 might be the D (6 bases). The V end was cut by 3 bases, the J end by 1 base, with 15 bases between. There are 16 residues in the CDR3. CDR1 MDHEN and CDR2 SYDVKM come from the germline V gene.

The V call is TRBV7-3, the J call TRBJ2-1, with TRBD2 identical over 12 bases. V lost 5 bases, J lost 9 bases, and 8 bases stayed unmatched. CDR1 and CDR2 (germline): SGHTA, FQGTGA. The CDR3 is made up of 15 amino acids. The DNA for the CDR3 is TGTGCCAGCAGCCCCCCTCTAGCGGGAGGGGGTGAGCAGTTCTTC. Its protein product is CASSPPLAGGGEQFF.

The chain carries TRBV5-1 and TRBJ2-1; TRBD2 aligns across 12 bases. With 4 bases clipped from V and 8 bases from J, the junction kept 7 bases outside the gene matches. Germline CDR1 reads SGHRS; CDR2 reads YFSETQ. The CDR3 has 15 amino acids. The CDR3 spells CASSPGLAGRDEQFF. CDR3 sequence (DNA): TGCGCCAGCAGCCCCGGACTAGCGGGGAGGGATGAGCAGTTCTTC.

This clone turned up a few times. The chain uses TRBV4-3 and TRBJ1-1; possible D gene TRBD1, 5 bases. The V and J ends lost 0 bases and 10 bases respectively, with 15 bases between them. There are 14 residues in the CDR3. Germline values: CDR1 LGHNA, CDR2 YSLEER. The CDR3 protein is CASSQDEQAGSAFF. CDR3 bases: TGCGCCAGCAGCCAAGATGAACAGGCAGGGTCAGCTTTCTTT.

V gene TRBV5-4 combines with J gene TRBJ2-2; the D gene is possibly TRBD1 (6 bases). The germline V gene has CDR1 SGHNT and CDR2 YYREEE (reference sequence). V lost 1 base and J lost 5, with 18 bases in between. This CDR3 is 17 amino acids long. The CDR3 DNA reads TGTGCCAGCAGCTTGTCACTTGGGGGACACCGAACCGGGGAGCTGTTTTTT. This gives the protein CASSLSLGGHRTGELFF.